This T cell receptor (beta chain) was recorded in a study of beta chain features in type 1 diabetes. The whole isolated RNA underwent reverse transcription, so sequencing captured expressed TCRB transcripts. Method: immunoSEQ multiplex PCR; TCRdb's copy keeps in-frame clones and lacks some. The profile shows hundreds of thousands of clones, about 30% of them singletons. Germline lookup yields CDR1 MGHRA and CDR2 YSYEKL. The CDR3 sequence is 17 residues long. V lost 1 base and J 4 bases, leaving 17 bases between the germline ends. This chain links TRBV4-1 with TRBJ2-1; either TRBD1 or TRBD2 may fit D (5 bases each). This sequence was found in a man in his late teens or twenties in good health. Sequenced input: naive CD4+ T cells from blood. CDR3 sequence: CASSQGAGTRPYNEQFF. The CDR3 coding sequence is TGCGCCAGCAGCCAAGGCGCAGGGACCAGGCCTTACAATGAGCAGTTCTTC.